A selection of T cell receptor beta chains follows, all from one sample in a study of shared clonotypes between healthy human individuals. Repertoires were generated with immunoSEQ multiplex PCR, while TCRdb's copy carries only in-frame clones and drops some. Of under 2,500,000 clones listed, roughly 95% are singletons. Sample: naive CD4+ T cells sorted from blood. These receptor sequences come from a man aged 18 to 30 in good health. Both conserved end residues are trimmed from each CDR3. The D gene is left open where the match is weak. A row's size may be missing; if present it is once, few, many or a size class.

abundance,j_gene,d_gene,v_gene,CDR3aa
NA,TRBJ2-3,NA,TRBV7-9,ASSSQGLAGEDTQY
NA,TRBJ1-1,NA,TRBV6-1,ASSEARSVLEAF
NA,TRBJ2-1,TRBD2,TRBV7-9,ASSHTGTSYGNEQF
NA,TRBJ1-1,NA,TRBV7-9,ASSFKGESTEAF
once,TRBJ2-3,TRBD2,TRBV9,ASSVGLADSDTQY
NA,TRBJ2-1,TRBD2,TRBV6-5,ASRRGGIGNEQF
NA,TRBJ2-1,NA,TRBV6-6,ASRPTDSSYNEQF
NA,TRBJ2-7,NA,TRBV9,ASALAINEQY
NA,TRBJ2-7,NA,TRBV14,ASSQDLGSEQY
NA,TRBJ2-5,TRBD2,TRBV6-1,ASSEPRTSGRTIFY
once,TRBJ2-3,NA,TRBV30,AWGLGGSTDTQY
NA,TRBJ1-2,NA,TRBV5-4,ASSLAGQNYGYT
NA,TRBJ1-6,NA,TRBV7-2,ASSLGRGSNSPLH
NA,TRBJ1-4,NA,TRBV2,ASSVHVIASKTNEKLF
NA,TRBJ1-4,NA,TRBV9,ASSRGVLSTNEKLF
NA,TRBJ1-2,NA,TRBV27,ASRTDGYGYT
NA,TRBJ1-6,NA,TRBV2,ASSQLSYNSPLH
NA,TRBJ1-1,TRBD1,TRBV27,ASRRGQMNTEAF
NA,TRBJ1-5,NA,TRBV5-1,ASSLAGGAGQPQH
NA,TRBJ2-3,NA,TRBV6-1,ASSDSPSKDTQY
NA,TRBJ1-5,TRBD1,TRBV6-1,ASSKETGTGESQPQH
NA,TRBJ2-7,NA,TRBV6-5,ASSYLRGDHYEQY
NA,TRBJ2-7,NA,TRBV10-3,AITPGVSSYEQY
NA,TRBJ2-1,NA,TRBV4-3,ASSQDAGAGVGSYNEQF
NA,TRBJ2-2,NA,TRBV19,ASSSTDGGELF
NA,TRBJ1-2,NA,TRBV5-5,ASSLDRRAANYGYT
NA,TRBJ2-1,TRBD2,TRBV11-2,ASRTQREANEQF
NA,TRBJ1-6,NA,TRBV28,ASSTPKGSPLH
NA,TRBJ2-3,NA,TRBV7-6,ASSLGVGTDTQY
once,TRBJ2-7,NA,TRBV7-2,ATRGGNPYEQY
NA,TRBJ1-1,NA,TRBV30,AWSPSSGNTEAF
NA,TRBJ1-5,NA,TRBV6-1,ASTKDRGSNQPQH
NA,TRBJ2-5,NA,TRBV18,ASSPLPHSGETQY
once,TRBJ2-7,TRBD1,TRBV2,ASSWGQADSEQY
NA,TRBJ2-7,NA,TRBV6-5,ASRRTSSSYEQY
NA,TRBJ2-3,NA,TRBV5-4,ASSLDRGDTDTQY
NA,TRBJ1-5,TRBD1,TRBV30,AWSGQGGQPQH
few,TRBJ2-5,NA,TRBV29-1,SAGEETQY
NA,TRBJ2-5,TRBD2,TRBV27,ASSLLASGRRETQY
once,TRBJ1-1,NA,TRBV4-1,ASSQRTNSLNTEAF
NA,TRBJ2-7,TRBD2,TRBV6-5,ASSYAGTSARYEQY
NA,TRBJ2-7,NA,TRBV4-1,ASSQVDRDTYEQY
NA,TRBJ1-4,NA,TRBV4-3,ASSQERGGSAKLF
NA,TRBJ1-1,NA,TRBV5-4,AIGTYTEAF
NA,TRBJ1-5,TRBD1,TRBV7-2,ASSLGTGPPHSNQPQH
NA,TRBJ1-2,TRBD1,TRBV6-6,ASSAPGQGGGYT
NA,TRBJ2-7,TRBD2,TRBV29-1,SVEMLAGVEQY
once,TRBJ1-4,NA,TRBV6-1,ASSEGRGVREKLF
NA,TRBJ2-3,NA,TRBV28,ASTPGGRPDTQY
NA,TRBJ1-4,NA,TRBV5-4,ASTQTTGTNEKLF
NA,TRBJ2-2,NA,TRBV4-3,ASSLVGRAAGELF
once,TRBJ1-1,NA,TRBV6-5,ASSRGGTRNTEAF
NA,TRBJ1-2,NA,TRBV7-2,ASSLAQGLSYGYT